These T cell receptor beta chains were read from a single sample in a study of STAT3 mutations in large granular lymphocyte leukemia. The data were produced by immunoSEQ multiplex PCR, yet TCRdb's version contains in-frame clones alone and is incomplete. The sample includes under 25,000 clones, 80% to 95% of them seen just once. Input material: peripheral blood mononuclear cells. The receptors derive from a man aged 55 to 70 with T-cell large granular lymphocyte leukemia. Some clones in this sample may be carry-over from other donors' samples. The CDR3 runs from the conserved cysteine through the conserved F or W. The D gene is left open where the match is weak.

v_gene	d_gene	j_gene	CDR3aa
TRBV30	.	TRBJ1-2	CAWSPGDYGYTF
TRBV7-3	TRBD2	TRBJ2-5	CASSLTGLGSGGRAEETQYF
TRBV5-5	TRBD1	TRBJ1-1	CASSTQHRGSIVAFF
TRBV9	.	TRBJ2-2	CASSVEGFGELFF
TRBV6-6	TRBD1	TRBJ2-7	CASSYSGQGATREQYF
TRBV2	TRBD1	TRBJ2-7	CASSVGTAGEQYF
TRBV10-2	.	TRBJ1-1	CASSVVGVDAFF
TRBV18	.	TRBJ2-7	CASSPTSYEQYF
TRBV7-2	.	TRBJ2-7	CASSLAVYEQYF
TRBV30	TRBD1	TRBJ2-7	CAGDRGLPYEQYF
TRBV6-5	.	TRBJ2-3	CATRLVGLTDTQYF
TRBV29-1	TRBD2	TRBJ2-7	CSVRVAGYEQYF
TRBV30	.	TRBJ2-1	CAWMAISSYNEQFF
TRBV7-9	.	TRBJ1-2	CASSLEAGAGYGYTF
TRBV5-1	TRBD2	TRBJ2-5	CASSLGLAGGQETQYF
TRBV9	.	TRBJ1-2	CASSSSGQNYGYTF
TRBV7-2	.	TRBJ1-2	CASSAGQSYGYTF
TRBV5-1	TRBD2	TRBJ2-3	CASGLAGGSDTQYF
TRBV5-4	TRBD2	TRBJ2-3	CASGLAEQALPTDTQYF
TRBV2	.	TRBJ2-7	CATAGGVLYEQYF
TRBV29-1	TRBD1	TRBJ1-2	CSVEGTGNYGYTF
TRBV27	.	TRBJ2-1	CASSLSRRNEQFF
TRBV14	TRBD1	TRBJ1-1	CASSTWGTGGNTEAFF
TRBV5-1	.	TRBJ2-5	CASSLGTGEETQYF
TRBV18	TRBD2	TRBJ2-2	CASSPEAGGAAGELFF
TRBV2	.	TRBJ1-1	CASSEALQAGIAFF
TRBV5-1	TRBD2	TRBJ2-3	CASSSNSGRSTDTQYF
TRBV5-1	TRBD2	TRBJ2-6	CASSSTGGTSGESGANVLTF
TRBV5-4	TRBD1	TRBJ2-5	CASSSGQIQETQYF
TRBV5-1	.	TRBJ2-3	CASSLGVPRTDTQYF
TRBV5-1	.	TRBJ2-3	CASSLVSGADTQYF
TRBV6-6	.	TRBJ2-2	CASSRDQGDTGELFF
TRBV7-9	.	TRBJ1-2	CASSLAAGTNYGYTF
TRBV15	.	TRBJ1-2	CATSRDRGTGLFGGYTF
TRBV12-5	TRBD1	TRBJ1-5	CASGLPDRGTNQPQHF
TRBV28	TRBD2	TRBJ2-7	CASSLVLAGHEQYF
TRBV6-4	.	TRBJ2-3	CASSDVADTDTQYF
TRBV4-1	TRBD1	TRBJ2-5	CASSQGPGGGGTQYF
TRBV4-3	.	TRBJ1-1	CASSPGGVGYTEAFF
TRBV9	.	TRBJ1-2	CASTGGSGRLFYGYTF
TRBV30	.	TRBJ2-5	CAWRQGGLQETQYF